This entry features one TCR beta chain sequence. This sample is drawn from a study of shared clonotypes between healthy human individuals. Study-wide background: CD8 memory received one plate per donor, CD8 naive two, CD4 memory three and CD4 naive three.

Clones were sequenced by immunoSEQ multiplex PCR, and TCRdb holds only the in-frame ones, with some missing. The table records roughly 2.4 million clones, approximately 96% of them present only once. The CDR3 is made up of 15 amino acids. Germline V gene data show CDR1 as MNHNY and CDR2 as SVGAGI (reference sequence). Between the trimmed V and J ends, which lost 5 bases and 1 base, there was a span of 12 bases. Sequencing input: naive CD4+ T cells sorted from blood. Subset: CD45RA+ positively selected. The chain couples TRBV6-6 to TRBJ2-1, with D possibly TRBD1 on 6 matching bases. The sequence was obtained from a man younger than 30 in good health. The CDR3 is CASSRDIGSYNEQFF. The CDR3 nucleotides read TGTGCCAGCAGTCGGGACATCGGATCCTACAATGAGCAGTTCTTC.